Following are 8 T cell receptor beta chains from one sample sequenced in a study of cytomegalovirus exposure and HLA in healthy donors. 13 Jbeta primers and 60 Vbeta primers were used for the PCR. Profiled with immunoSEQ multiplex PCR; TCRdb holds only in-frame clones, not every one. The sample yields roughly 180,000 clones, 75% to 80% seen once. The sequencing input was PBMCs. The receptor set was obtained from a man aged 45-65 years in good health and CMV-seropositive.

This clone was detected only a few times. This chain links TRBV14 with TRBJ2-5, with 7 bases fitting TRBD1. The CDR3 has 15 residues. V dropped 6 bases and J dropped 1; count of bases not matched to a gene: 8. In germline, CDR1 is SGHDN, CDR2 FVKESK. CDR3 DNA sequence: TGTGCCAGCAGTGATCGACAGGGACCCCAAGAGACCCAGTACTTC. Residues: CASSDRQGPQETQYF.

The chain combines TRBV5-1 with TRBJ1-2, with 9 bases lining up with TRBD1. Germline CDR1 reads SGHRS; CDR2 reads YFSETQ. This CDR3 is built from 17 residues. J gave up 9 bases and V 0 bases, and 15 bases lay outside the gene matches. The CDR3 nucleotides read TGCGCCAGCAGCTTGGCAAGTGGACAGGGGTTGGTAGGGAGCTACACCTTC. It translates to CASSLASGQGLVGSYTF.

This rearrangement joins TRBV19 to TRBJ1-2; 9 nucleotides agree with TRBD1. V was pared by 5 bases and J by 3 bases, with 7 bases of the junction left unmatched. The CDR3 sequence is 15 residues long. Germline CDR1 is LNHDA and CDR2 is SQIVND (reference sequence). The CDR3 loop reads CASSVNRGLDYGYTF. CDR3 DNA sequence: TGTGCCAGTAGTGTCAACAGGGGGCTAGACTATGGCTACACCTTC.

The genes are TRBV5-5 and TRBJ2-7, with 7 positions matching TRBD1. From germline, CDR1 is SGHKS and CDR2 YYEKEE (reference sequence). Trimming cost V 5 bases and J 5 bases; bases outside gene matches: 10. There are 14 residues in the CDR3. The CDR3, as DNA: TGTGCCAGCAGACGCGGACAGGTGGGGGACGAGCAGTACGTC. Protein: CASRRGQVGDEQYV.

This rearrangement joins TRBV29-1 to TRBJ1-2; unclear D gene. Deletions cut 2 bases from V and 0 bases from J, with 4 bases between. The CDR3 is 12 amino acids. Germline CDR1 and CDR2: SQVTM and ANQGSEA. In DNA, the CDR3 is TGCAGCGTTGAATCAACTAACTATGGCTACACCTTC. It specifies CSVESTNYGYTF.

V usage is TRBV4-1 and J usage is TRBJ1-1; 8 positions match TRBD1. The CDR3 sequence is 17 residues long. Germline V gene data show CDR1 as MGHRA and CDR2 as YSYEKL. With V trimmed by 1 base and J by 5 bases, 12 bases remained unmatched. In nucleotides, the CDR3 is TGCGCCAGCAGCCAAGCGGGCGTTGGCAGGGGGCAAACTGAAGCTTTCTTT. It yields the protein CASSQAGVGRGQTEAFF.

This clone was recorded a few times. The gene calls are TRBV4-1 and TRBJ2-7; 14 nucleotides match TRBD2. Germline-derived CDR1 and CDR2 are MGHRA and YSYEKL. V was clipped by 1 base and J by 3 bases; unmatched bases: 8. The CDR3 consists of 18 residues. CDR3 residues: CASSQAWTSGGTVYEQYF. The DNA for the CDR3 is TGCGCCAGCAGCCAAGCTTGGACTAGCGGGGGGACCGTCTACGAGCAGTACTTC.

The rearrangement uses TRBV7-2 and TRBJ1-5; D is undetermined. The CDR3 consists of 14 residues. V was trimmed by 1 base and J by 4 bases, leaving 8 bases between them. Germline values: CDR1 SGHTA, CDR2 FQGNSA. As DNA, the CDR3 is TGTGCCAGCAGCTTAGAGGAGGTTAATCAGCCCCAGCATTTT. This gives the protein CASSLEEVNQPQHF.